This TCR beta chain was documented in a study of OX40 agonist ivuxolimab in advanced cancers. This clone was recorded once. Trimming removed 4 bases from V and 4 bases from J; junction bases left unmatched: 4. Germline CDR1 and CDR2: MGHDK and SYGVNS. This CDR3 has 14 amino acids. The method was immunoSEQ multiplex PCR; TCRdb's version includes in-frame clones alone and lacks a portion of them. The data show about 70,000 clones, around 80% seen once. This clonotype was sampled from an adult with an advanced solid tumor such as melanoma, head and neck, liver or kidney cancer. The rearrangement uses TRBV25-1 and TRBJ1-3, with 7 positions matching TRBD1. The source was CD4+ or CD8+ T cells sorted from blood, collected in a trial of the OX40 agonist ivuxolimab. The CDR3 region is CASSVQGRGNTIYF. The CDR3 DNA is TGTGCCAGCAGTGTACAGGGGCGAGGAAACACCATATATTTT.